This T cell receptor beta chain emerged from a study of T cell clonotyping in hematopoietic cell transplantation. TCRdb's copy holds only in-frame clones and misses some; the assay was immunoSEQ multiplex PCR. The sample carries approximately 16,000 clones, roughly 85% recorded once. The CDR3 covers 16 residues. Trimming cost V 4 bases and J 6 bases; bases outside gene matches: 6. The germline gives CDR1 SEHNR, CDR2 FQNEAQ (reference sequence). Sample: peripheral blood mononuclear cells. The chain has TRBV7-9 and TRBJ2-3; 14 positions agree with TRBD2. This sequence originates from a woman aged 35 to 49 in good health. Some clones in this sample may be carry-over from other donors' samples. The CDR3 coding sequence is TGTGCCAGCAGCTCGGGACTAGCGGGAGTTGCGGATACGCAGTATTTT. Its protein product is CASSSGLAGVADTQYF.